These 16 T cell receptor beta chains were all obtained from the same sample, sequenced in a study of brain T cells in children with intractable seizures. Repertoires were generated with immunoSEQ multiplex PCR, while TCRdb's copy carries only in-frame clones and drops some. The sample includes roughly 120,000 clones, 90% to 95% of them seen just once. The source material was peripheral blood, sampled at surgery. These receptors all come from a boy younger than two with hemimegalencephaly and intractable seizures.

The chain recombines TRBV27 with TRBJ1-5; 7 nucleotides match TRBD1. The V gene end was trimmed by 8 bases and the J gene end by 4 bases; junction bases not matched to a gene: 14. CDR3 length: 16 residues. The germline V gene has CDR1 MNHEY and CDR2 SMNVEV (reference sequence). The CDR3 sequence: CASDRSGTEENQPQHF. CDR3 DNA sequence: TGTGCCAGCGACCGCTCCGGGACAGAAGAGAATCAGCCCCAGCATTTT.

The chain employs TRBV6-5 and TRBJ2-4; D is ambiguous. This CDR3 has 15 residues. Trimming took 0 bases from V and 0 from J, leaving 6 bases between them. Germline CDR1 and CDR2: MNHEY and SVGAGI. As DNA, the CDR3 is TGTGCCAGCAGTTACTCCCGGACAGCCAAAAACATTCAGTACTTC. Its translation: CASSYSRTAKNIQYF.

Written as DNA, the CDR3 is TGTGCCAGCAGTTACTCGGAGGGGGCGGTCTACGAGCAGTACTTC. Its translation is CASSYSEGAVYEQYF. The chain combines TRBV6-6 with TRBJ2-7; possibly TRBD1 for D (7 bases). Germline V lookup: CDR1 MNHNY, CDR2 SVGAGI (reference sequence). CDR3 size: 15 residues. Trimming removed 0 bases at V and 3 bases at J, with 12 bases between.

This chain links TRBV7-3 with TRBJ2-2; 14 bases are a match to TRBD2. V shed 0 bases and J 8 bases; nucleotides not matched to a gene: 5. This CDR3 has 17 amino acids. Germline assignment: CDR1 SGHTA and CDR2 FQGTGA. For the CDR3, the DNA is TGTGCCAGCAGCTTAACAGGGACTAGCGGGAGCTCGGGGGAGCTGTTTTTT. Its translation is CASSLTGTSGSSGELFF.

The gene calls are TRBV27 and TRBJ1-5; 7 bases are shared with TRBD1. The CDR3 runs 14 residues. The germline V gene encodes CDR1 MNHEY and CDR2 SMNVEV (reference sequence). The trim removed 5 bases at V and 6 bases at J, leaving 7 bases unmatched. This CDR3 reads CASSNRDSSQPQHF. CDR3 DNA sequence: TGTGCCAGCAGTAACCGGGACAGTAGTCAGCCCCAGCATTTT.

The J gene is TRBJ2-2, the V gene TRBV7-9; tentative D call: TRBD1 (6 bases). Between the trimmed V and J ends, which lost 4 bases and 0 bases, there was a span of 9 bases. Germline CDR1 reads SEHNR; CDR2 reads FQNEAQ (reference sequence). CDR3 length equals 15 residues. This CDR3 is CASSSRTANTGELFF. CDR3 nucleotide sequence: TGTGCCAGCAGCTCTCGGACAGCGAACACCGGGGAGCTGTTTTTT.

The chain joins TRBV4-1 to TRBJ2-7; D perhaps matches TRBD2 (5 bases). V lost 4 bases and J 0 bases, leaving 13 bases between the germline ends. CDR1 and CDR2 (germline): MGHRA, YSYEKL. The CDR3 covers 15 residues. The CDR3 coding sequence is TGCGCCAGCAGCCCAAAAGACTACTTCTCCTACGAGCAGTACTTC. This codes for CASSPKDYFSYEQYF.

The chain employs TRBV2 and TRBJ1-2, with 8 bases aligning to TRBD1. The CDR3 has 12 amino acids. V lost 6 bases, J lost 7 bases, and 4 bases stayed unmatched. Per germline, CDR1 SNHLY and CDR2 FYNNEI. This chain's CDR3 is CASRTGVFGYTF. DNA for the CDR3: TGTGCCAGCAGGACAGGGGTTTTTGGCTACACCTTC.

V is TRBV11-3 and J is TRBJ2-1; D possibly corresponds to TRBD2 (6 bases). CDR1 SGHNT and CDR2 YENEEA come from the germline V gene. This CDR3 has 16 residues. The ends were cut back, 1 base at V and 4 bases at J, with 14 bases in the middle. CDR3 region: CASSLVGLAWYNEQFF. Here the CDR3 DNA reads TGTGCCAGCAGCTTAGTTGGGCTAGCGTGGTACAATGAGCAGTTCTTC.

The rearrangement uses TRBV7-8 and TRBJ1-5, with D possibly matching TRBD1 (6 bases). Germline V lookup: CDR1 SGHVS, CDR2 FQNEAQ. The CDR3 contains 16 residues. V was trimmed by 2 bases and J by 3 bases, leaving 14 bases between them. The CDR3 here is CASSLTTGSYNQPQHF. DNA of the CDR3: TGTGCCAGCAGCTTAACCACAGGGAGCTACAATCAGCCCCAGCATTTT.

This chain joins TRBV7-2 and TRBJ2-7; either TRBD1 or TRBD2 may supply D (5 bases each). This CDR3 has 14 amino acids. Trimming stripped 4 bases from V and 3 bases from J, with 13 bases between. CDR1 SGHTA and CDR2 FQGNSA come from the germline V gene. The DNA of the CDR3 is TGTGCCAGCAGCTACACCGGGGCTAGCTACGAGCAGTACTTC. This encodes CASSYTGASYEQYF.

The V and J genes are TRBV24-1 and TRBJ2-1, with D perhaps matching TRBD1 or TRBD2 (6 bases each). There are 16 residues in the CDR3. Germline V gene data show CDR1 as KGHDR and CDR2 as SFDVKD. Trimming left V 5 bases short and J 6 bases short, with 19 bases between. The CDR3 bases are TGTGCCACCAGTGGGGGGCTAGCGAAGGGAAGCAATGAGCAGTTCTTC. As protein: CATSGGLAKGSNEQFF.

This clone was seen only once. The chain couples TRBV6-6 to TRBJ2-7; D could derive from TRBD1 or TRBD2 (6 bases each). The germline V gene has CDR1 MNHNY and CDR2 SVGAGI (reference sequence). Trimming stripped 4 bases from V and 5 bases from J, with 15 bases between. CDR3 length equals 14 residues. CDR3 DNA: TGTGCCAGCAGTTCCCTGAGGGGGAGGAACGAGCAGTACTTC. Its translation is CASSSLRGRNEQYF.

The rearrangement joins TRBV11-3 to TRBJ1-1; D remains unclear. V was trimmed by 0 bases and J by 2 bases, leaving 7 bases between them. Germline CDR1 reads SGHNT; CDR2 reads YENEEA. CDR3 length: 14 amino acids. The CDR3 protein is CASSLEGPNTEAFF. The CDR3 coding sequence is TGTGCCAGCAGCTTAGAGGGCCCAAACACTGAAGCTTTCTTT. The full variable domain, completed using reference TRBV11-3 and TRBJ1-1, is EAGVVQSPRYKIIEKKQPVAFWCNPISGHNTLYWYLQNLGQGPELLIRYENEEAVDDSQLPKDRFSAERLKGVDSTLKIQPAELGDSAVYLCASSLEGPNTEAFFGQGTRLTVV.

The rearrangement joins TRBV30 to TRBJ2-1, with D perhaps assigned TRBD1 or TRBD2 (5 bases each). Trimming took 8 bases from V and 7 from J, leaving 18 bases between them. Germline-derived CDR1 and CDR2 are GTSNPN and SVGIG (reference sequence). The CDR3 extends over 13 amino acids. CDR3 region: CAGKGELRNEQFF. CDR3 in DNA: TGTGCCGGCAAAGGGGAGTTGAGGAATGAGCAGTTCTTC. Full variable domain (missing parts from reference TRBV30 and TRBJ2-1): SQTIHQWPATLVQPVGSPLSLECTVEGTSNPNLYWYRQAAGRGLQLLFYSVGIGQISSEVPQNLSASRPQDRQFILSSKKLLLSDSGFYLCAGKGELRNEQFFGPGTRLTVL.

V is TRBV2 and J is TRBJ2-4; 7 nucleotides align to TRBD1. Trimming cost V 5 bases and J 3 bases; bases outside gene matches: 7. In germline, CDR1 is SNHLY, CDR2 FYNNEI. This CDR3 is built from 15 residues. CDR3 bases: TGTGCCAGCAGTCAGACAGGGTTCCTCAAAAACATTCAGTACTTC. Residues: CASSQTGFLKNIQYF.